A single sample is the source of the 9 T cell receptor beta chains below, sequenced in a study of cytomegalovirus exposure and HLA in healthy donors. The table came from immunoSEQ multiplex PCR; TCRdb's copy has only in-frame clones and leaves some out. Of some 200,000 clones in the sample, approximately 90% were seen once. The specimen was PBMCs. The source of these receptors is a woman under 30 in good health and CMV-seronegative.

This chain connects TRBV29-1 to TRBJ1-1; maybe TRBD1 (5 bases). The V gene's germline CDR1 is SQVTM and CDR2 ANQGSEA. The CDR3 consists of 14 residues. V dropped 3 bases and J dropped 2 bases, with 13 bases sitting between them. The CDR3 region has the DNA TGCAGCGTTGATACGGCAGGGCTTAACACTGAAGCTTTCTTT. Its protein is CSVDTAGLNTEAFF.

V gene TRBV5-1 combines with J gene TRBJ1-4; 9 nucleotides align to TRBD1. Trimming removed 3 bases from V and 5 bases from J; junction bases left unmatched: 5. This CDR3 contains 15 residues. Germline V gives CDR1 SGHRS, CDR2 YFSETQ. The CDR3 DNA reads as TGCGCCAGCAGCTCACAGACAGGGGGAAATGAAAAACTGTTTTTT. It translates to CASSSQTGGNEKLFF. The complete variable domain, with remaining parts taken from reference TRBV5-1 and TRBJ1-4, reads KAGVTQTPRYLIKTRGQQVTLSCSPISGHRSVSWYQQTPGQGLQFLFEYFSETQRNKGNFPGRFSGRQFSNSRSEMNVSTLELGDSALYLCASSSQTGGNEKLFFGSGTQLSVL.

The chain employs TRBV28 and TRBJ1-1; TRBD1 aligns across 8 bases. The CDR3 is 15 residues long. Germline V CDR1 and CDR2: MDHEN, SYDVKM. After removal of 5 bases from V and 4 bases from J, the junction contained 9 bases not matched to a gene. CDR3 in DNA: TGTGCCAGCAGTCCGCAGACAGGGGCCGGCACTGAAGCTTTCTTT. Residues: CASSPQTGAGTEAFF.

The chain links TRBV4-1 to TRBJ2-3; 8 nucleotides agree with TRBD2. J lost 5 bases, V lost 3 bases, and 4 bases had no gene match. This CDR3 region has 14 residues. Per the germline V gene, CDR1 is MGHRA and CDR2 is YSYEKL. The CDR3 region is CASSQMAGGDTQYF. The DNA of the CDR3 is TGCGCCAGCAGCCAGATGGCGGGAGGAGATACGCAGTATTTT.

This chain joins TRBV2 and TRBJ2-2; 8 bases are a match to TRBD1. This CDR3 is 16 amino acids long. Germline assignment: CDR1 SNHLY and CDR2 FYNNEI. J gave up 5 bases and V 3 bases, and 8 bases lay outside the gene matches. CDR3 coding DNA: TGTGCCAGCAGTGATATAGGACAGGGTTCGACCGGGGAGCTGTTTTTT. Its protein is CASSDIGQGSTGELFF.

The chain is built from TRBV19 and TRBJ2-1; 14 nucleotides match TRBD2. Per germline, CDR1 LNHDA and CDR2 SQIVND (reference sequence). The length of the CDR3 is 17 residues. With 4 bases clipped from V and 10 bases from J, the junction kept 12 bases outside the gene matches. The CDR3 loop reads CASSTTAGLAGVLEQFF. Here the CDR3 DNA reads TGTGCCAGTAGTACAACCGCGGGACTAGCGGGAGTCTTAGAGCAGTTCTTC.

The rearrangement links TRBV7-2 to TRBJ1-1; D perhaps matches TRBD1 (5 bases). Germline V gives CDR1 SGHTA, CDR2 FQGNSA. V was clipped by 1 base and J by 6 bases, with 15 bases between them. The CDR3 is 15 residues long. CDR3 nucleotide sequence: TGTGCCAGCAGCTTAGTACGGGGGGGAGCTTCTGAAGCTTTCTTT. Translating gives CASSLVRGGASEAFF.

The chain employs TRBV30 and TRBJ1-2; unclear D gene. This CDR3 comprises 13 residues. Trimming pared 0 bases from V and 8 bases from J, leaving 13 bases between. Per the germline V gene, CDR1 is GTSNPN and CDR2 is SVGIG (reference sequence). Here the CDR3 reads CAWSVLTNGGYTF. The DNA for the CDR3 is TGTGCCTGGAGTGTACTAACAAATGGAGGCTACACCTTC.

The chain uses TRBV28 and TRBJ1-6; 11 nucleotides align to TRBD1. CDR1 and CDR2 (germline): MDHEN, SYDVKM. The CDR3 runs 17 residues. V was clipped by 5 bases and J by 7 bases; unmatched bases: 10. CDR3 nucleotides: TGTGCCAGCAGTCCCCCGGGACAGGGGGTCGTCAATTCACCCCTCCACTTT. Protein: CASSPPGQGVVNSPLHF.